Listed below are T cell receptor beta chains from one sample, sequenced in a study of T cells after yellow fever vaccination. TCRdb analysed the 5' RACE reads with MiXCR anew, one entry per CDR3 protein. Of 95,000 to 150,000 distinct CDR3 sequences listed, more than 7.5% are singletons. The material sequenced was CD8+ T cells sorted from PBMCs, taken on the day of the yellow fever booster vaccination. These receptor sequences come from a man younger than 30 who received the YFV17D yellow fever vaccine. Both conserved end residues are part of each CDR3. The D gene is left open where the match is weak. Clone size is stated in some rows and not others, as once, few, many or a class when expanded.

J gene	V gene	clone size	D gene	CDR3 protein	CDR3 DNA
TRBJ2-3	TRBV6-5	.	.	CATQGPDTQYF	TGTGCCACCCAGGGTCCAGATACGCAGTATTTT
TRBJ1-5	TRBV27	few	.	CASGEWGNQPQHF	TGTGCTAGCGGGGAGTGGGGCAATCAGCCCCAGCATTTT
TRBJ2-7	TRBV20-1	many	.	CSARDDLEGKGYEQYF	TGCAGTGCTAGAGATGATTTGGAAGGGAAGGGCTACGAGCAGTACTTC
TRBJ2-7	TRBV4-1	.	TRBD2	CASSQGMMTSGPYEQYF	TGCGCCAGCAGCCAAGGGATGATGACTAGCGGGCCCTACGAGCAGTACTTC
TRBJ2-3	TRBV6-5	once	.	CASSEDGSSTDTQYF	TGTGCCAGCAGTGAAGACGGGAGTAGCACAGATACGCAGTATTTT
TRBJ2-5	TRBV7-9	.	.	CASSHSRGGAQYF	TGTGCCAGCAGCCACTCAAGGGGTGGTGCCCAGTACTTC
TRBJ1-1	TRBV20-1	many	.	CSARARVSTEAFF	TGCAGTGCTAGGGCCCGGGTCTCTACTGAAGCTTTCTTT
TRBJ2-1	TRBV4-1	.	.	CASSQASYRVGEQFF	TGCGCCAGCAGCCAAGCATCGTATAGGGTAGGTGAGCAGTTCTTC
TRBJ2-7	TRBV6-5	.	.	CASSYAHRVHEQYF	TGTGCCAGCAGTTACGCACACAGGGTTCACGAGCAGTACTTC
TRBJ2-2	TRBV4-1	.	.	CASSRLTGGELFF	TGCGCCAGCAGCCGCCTGACGGGCGGGGAGCTGTTTTTT
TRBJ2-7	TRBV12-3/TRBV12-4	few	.	CASSPTGPYEQYF	TGTGCCAGCAGTCCGACGGGGCCCTACGAGCAGTACTTC
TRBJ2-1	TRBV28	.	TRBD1	CASSLPGTGANEQFF	TGTGCCAGCAGTTTACCCGGGACAGGGGCGAATGAGCAGTTCTTC
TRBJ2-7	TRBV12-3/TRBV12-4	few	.	CASGSPGNPSSYEQYF	TGTGCCAGCGGCTCGCCCGGGAATCCTTCTTCCTACGAGCAGTACTTC